Following are 7 T cell receptor beta chains from one sample sequenced in a study of beta chain features in type 1 diabetes. As every portion of the isolated RNA was reverse transcribed, the sequencing read expressed TCRB transcripts. Generated by immunoSEQ multiplex PCR, the TCRdb table keeps only in-frame clones and is missing some. The sample holds more than 120,000 clones; around an eighth are singletons and the top ten take approximately 1.3%. The antigens for these receptors are not known. Notes on the study in general: Among all four CD4+ subsets, Type 1 diabetes patients had TCRB CDR3s that were moderately but significantly shorter.

Sequences were obtained from central memory CD4+ T cells from blood. These receptors all come from a man younger than 30 with type 1 diabetes.

The chain combines TRBV7-9 with TRBJ1-5; D unclear. This CDR3 has 13 amino acids. V was shortened by 1 base and J by 9 bases, with 10 bases between the two germline ends. CDR1 is SEHNR and CDR2 is FQNEAQ in the germline V gene (reference sequence). The CDR3: CASSLGGSRPQHF. The CDR3 DNA follows: TGTGCCAGCAGCTTAGGGGGATCTAGGCCCCAGCATTTT.

This clone was counted only a few times. This chain connects TRBV13 to TRBJ2-7; TRBD2 matches 7 bases. CDR1 is PRHDT, CDR2 FYEKMQ, per germline (reference sequence). The CDR3 runs to 14 residues. The trim removed 4 bases at V and 3 bases at J, leaving 6 bases unmatched. The CDR3 loop is CASSSLWGGYEQYF. CDR3 nucleotides: TGTGCCAGCAGCTCCCTATGGGGGGGCTACGAGCAGTACTTC. Combining the CDR3 with reference TRBV13 and TRBJ2-7 gives the whole variable domain AAGVIQSPRHLIKEKRETATLKCYPIPRHDTVYWYQQGPGQDPQFLISFYEKMQSDKGSIPDRFSAQQFSDYHSELNMSSLELGDSALYFCASSSLWGGYEQYFGPGTRLTVT.

The CDR3 DNA reads as TGTGCCAGCAGCTTAGCGAGGTCTAGCGGGGTATCAAGCACAGATACGCAGTATTTT. It codes for CASSLARSSGVSSTDTQYF. The chain is built from TRBV7-6 and TRBJ2-3, with TRBD2 identical over 9 bases. The germline V gene encodes CDR1 SGHVS and CDR2 FNYEAQ. V trimming: 0 bases; J trimming: 0 bases; junction bases outside the gene matches: 10. The CDR3 length is 19 residues.

V and J are TRBV29-1 and TRBJ2-1; 8 bases agree with TRBD2. V shed 0 bases, J shed 9 bases, and the junction held 10 bases outside the gene matches. The CDR3 runs to 15 residues. The germline CDR1 and CDR2 sequences are SQVTM and ANQGSEA. CDR3: CSVEDFGRGGGEQFF. The CDR3, as DNA: TGCAGCGTTGAAGATTTTGGACGGGGGGGAGGTGAGCAGTTCTTC.

This clone appeared a few times. The genes are TRBV20-1 and TRBJ2-7; the D is unclear. The germline V gene encodes CDR1 DFQATT and CDR2 SNEGSKA (reference sequence). The CDR3 is 11 amino acids. V was cut by 3 bases and J by 6 bases, with 9 bases left in between. This chain's CDR3 is CSASDVREQYF. CDR3 nucleotide sequence: TGCAGTGCTAGCGACGTTCGCGAGCAGTACTTC.

This clone has a handful of counts. This sequence joins TRBV5-1 and TRBJ2-2; D is ambiguous. This CDR3 is 14 amino acids long. V was pared by 2 bases and J by 1 base, with 6 bases between. Germline V gene sequence: CDR1 SGHRS, CDR2 YFSETQ. The CDR3 spells CASSFVLNTGELFF. CDR3 bases: TGCGCCAGCAGCTTCGTATTGAACACCGGGGAGCTGTTTTTT.

The rearrangement uses TRBV11-2 and TRBJ1-2; D possibly corresponds to TRBD1 (6 bases). CDR1 is SGHAT and CDR2 is FQNNGV in the germline V gene. The CDR3 contains 16 residues. Trimming left V 5 bases short and J 4 bases short, with 20 bases between. The DNA for the CDR3 is TGTGCCAGCAGCCCCCCTCAAACAGGGCTAGGCTATGGCTACACCTTC. Its protein product is CASSPPQTGLGYGYTF.